This is a list of T cell receptor beta chains from one sample in a study of blood T cell repertoires in COVID-19. Only in-frame clones appear in the TCRdb table, and some are missing; sequencing was by immunoSEQ multiplex PCR. The repertoire consists of a few hundred thousand clones, with more than 70% occurring once and the leading ten covering 1.5% to 2%. The sample consisted of PBMCs or T cells enriched from blood (not recorded which). Receptors were obtained from a man aged 35-49 years in a cohort exposed to, infected with or recovered from COVID-19 (not recorded which). The CDR3 runs from the conserved cysteine through the conserved F or W. A D gene is named only where the DNA matches it firmly. The size entry is marked missing in some rows and otherwise reads once, few, many or a size class.

D gene	V gene	J gene	clone size	CDR3 protein	CDR3 DNA
TRBD1	TRBV7-9	TRBJ2-7	.	CASSPRTGGYEQYF	TGTGCCAGCAGCCCTCGGACAGGGGGCTACGAGCAGTACTTC
.	TRBV5-6	TRBJ1-3	.	CASVRQGSGNTIYF	TGTGCCAGCGTGAGGCAGGGCTCTGGAAACACCATATATTTT
.	TRBV27	TRBJ1-6	once	CASRSGQKNSPLHF	TGTGCCAGCAGATCCGGACAGAAAAATTCACCCCTCCACTTT
.	TRBV14	TRBJ1-2	.	CASSQDSSLYGYTF	TGTGCCAGCAGCCAAGATAGCTCCCTCTATGGCTACACCTTC
TRBD1	TRBV11-2	TRBJ1-2	.	CASSSEGQGGYGYTF	TGTGCCAGCAGCTCGGAAGGACAGGGGGGGTATGGCTACACCTTC
.	TRBV6-6	TRBJ2-1	.	CASTSGVIGVDEQFF	TGTGCCAGCACCTCCGGGGTTATCGGAGTAGATGAGCAGTTCTTC
TRBD2	TRBV7-7	TRBJ2-1	.	CASSEGTSSYNEQFF	TGTGCCAGCAGCGAAGGGACTAGCTCCTACAATGAGCAGTTCTTC
.	TRBV7-9	TRBJ2-3	.	CASSPSVTQYF	TGTGCCAGCAGCCCTAGTGTTACGCAGTATTTT
TRBD1	TRBV30	TRBJ2-1	.	CAWSAGTGRVNEQFF	TGTGCCTGGAGTGCCGGGACAGGGAGGGTCAATGAGCAGTTCTTC
TRBD2	TRBV7-8	TRBJ2-2	.	CASSLGRGAGAGELFF	TGTGCCAGCAGCTTAGGGCGGGGCGCGGGAGCCGGGGAGCTGTTTTTT
TRBD1	TRBV5-1	TRBJ2-5	.	CASSSGQGYGETQYF	TGCGCCAGCAGCTCGGGACAGGGTTATGGAGAGACCCAGTACTTC
TRBD2	TRBV6-4	TRBJ2-3	few	CASSDAGGGSTDTQYF	TGTGCCAGCAGTGACGCCGGGGGAGGGAGCACAGATACGCAGTATTTT
.	TRBV30	TRBJ1-6	.	CAWKKPFNSYNSPLHF	TGTGCCTGGAAAAAGCCATTTAACTCCTATAATTCACCCCTCCACTTT
TRBD2	TRBV20-1	TRBJ2-3	.	CSASWREGLADTQYF	TGCAGTGCTAGTTGGCGGGAGGGCCTGGCGGATACGCAGTATTTT
TRBD1	TRBV28	TRBJ1-2	.	CASSLGTGILKSYTF	TGTGCCAGCAGTTTGGGGACAGGGATCCTGAAGAGCTACACCTTC
TRBD1	TRBV5-6	TRBJ1-2	.	CASSPDRGRDYGYTF	TGTGCCAGCAGCCCTGACAGGGGGCGCGACTATGGCTACACCTTC